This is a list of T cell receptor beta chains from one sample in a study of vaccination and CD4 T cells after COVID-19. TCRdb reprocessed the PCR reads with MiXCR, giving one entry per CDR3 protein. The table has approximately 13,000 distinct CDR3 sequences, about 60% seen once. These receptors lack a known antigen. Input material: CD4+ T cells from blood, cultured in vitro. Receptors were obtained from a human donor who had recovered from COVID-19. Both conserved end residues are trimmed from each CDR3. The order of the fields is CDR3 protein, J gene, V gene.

ATSRGGTGTSNEQF	TRBJ2-1	TRBV15
ASSPGTGGGQPQH	TRBJ1-5	TRBV7-6
SAEGRGTDTQY	TRBJ2-3	TRBV20-1
SAILGTSGSYEQY	TRBJ2-7	TRBV20-1
ATSRAGQGGTGELF	TRBJ2-2	TRBV15
SGLGLSTDTQY	TRBJ2-3	TRBV20-1
ASSPGAFRSTDTQY	TRBJ2-3	TRBV7-2
ASSPNRDPNTEAF	TRBJ1-1	TRBV7-9
ASSLSLAGENEQF	TRBJ2-1	TRBV11-1
ASSYLKGGESPLH	TRBJ1-6	TRBV6-5
AWANGGLAGELF	TRBJ2-2	TRBV30
ASSLNNRFAGASGELF	TRBJ2-2	TRBV27
ASRLGGSYEQY	TRBJ2-7	TRBV6-1
ASSVQGGSIDYGYT	TRBJ1-2	TRBV9
ASSPAMGTEAF	TRBJ1-1	TRBV27
ASRPDSLAGANEQF	TRBJ2-1	TRBV19
SASVANTGELF	TRBJ2-2	TRBV20-1
ASKGGQSTGELF	TRBJ2-2	TRBV6-1
ASSLQGPRSGDSPLH	TRBJ1-6	TRBV5-1
ASTPWQGASMNTEAF	TRBJ1-1	TRBV6-1
ASSLPGQGESPLH	TRBJ1-6	TRBV7-8
ASSGGLADYEQY	TRBJ2-7	TRBV5-1
ASSLRGDSPLH	TRBJ1-6	TRBV11-2
SARKGEETQY	TRBJ2-5	TRBV20-1
ATSDLARGKNGANTEAF	TRBJ1-1	TRBV24-1
ASNRGPENTEAF	TRBJ1-1	TRBV2
ASSSGTEGSPLH	TRBJ1-6	TRBV7-9
ASSSLDVKPYT	TRBJ1-2	TRBV19
ASSPKPGATYEQY	TRBJ2-7	TRBV27
ASSLGSGSGYGYT	TRBJ1-2	TRBV5-1
ASSLDGGRTYGYT	TRBJ1-2	TRBV11-2
ASNKRGDTQY	TRBJ2-3	TRBV12-3/TRBV12-4
ASRRRGGRFEQF	TRBJ2-1	TRBV6-2/TRBV6-3
ASSFRLAEADTQY	TRBJ2-3	TRBV7-9
ASSFPRGSVLNEQF	TRBJ2-1	TRBV6-2/TRBV6-3
SVSLGRMNTEAF	TRBJ1-1	TRBV29-1
SALSGTGSYEQY	TRBJ2-7	TRBV20-1
ASSRQGSNSPLH	TRBJ1-6	TRBV14
ASSSGWPRSRSDSNEQF	TRBJ2-1	TRBV7-9
ASSIGRGD	TRBJ1-2	TRBV19
ASSSMVGDGYNEQF	TRBJ2-1	TRBV10-1
ASSAGLAGSYEQY	TRBJ2-7	TRBV6-1
ASSYSGNTGELF	TRBJ2-2	TRBV11-2
AWDRGDYGYT	TRBJ1-2	TRBV5-4
ASSSIAGGETQY	TRBJ2-5	TRBV7-2
ASSDQWNTGELF	TRBJ2-2	TRBV6-4
ASSLGGTSGPLRTQY	TRBJ2-5	TRBV11-2
ASSLDGGSWETQY	TRBJ2-5	TRBV7-8
SARDRRGAARDTQY	TRBJ2-3	TRBV20-1
ASSVSGTVNYGYT	TRBJ1-2	TRBV9
SASPGNTGNTIY	TRBJ1-3	TRBV20-1
ASSSSDRGSTEAF	TRBJ1-1	TRBV11-2
ASSYSPYGGQGGEQY	TRBJ2-7	TRBV6-5